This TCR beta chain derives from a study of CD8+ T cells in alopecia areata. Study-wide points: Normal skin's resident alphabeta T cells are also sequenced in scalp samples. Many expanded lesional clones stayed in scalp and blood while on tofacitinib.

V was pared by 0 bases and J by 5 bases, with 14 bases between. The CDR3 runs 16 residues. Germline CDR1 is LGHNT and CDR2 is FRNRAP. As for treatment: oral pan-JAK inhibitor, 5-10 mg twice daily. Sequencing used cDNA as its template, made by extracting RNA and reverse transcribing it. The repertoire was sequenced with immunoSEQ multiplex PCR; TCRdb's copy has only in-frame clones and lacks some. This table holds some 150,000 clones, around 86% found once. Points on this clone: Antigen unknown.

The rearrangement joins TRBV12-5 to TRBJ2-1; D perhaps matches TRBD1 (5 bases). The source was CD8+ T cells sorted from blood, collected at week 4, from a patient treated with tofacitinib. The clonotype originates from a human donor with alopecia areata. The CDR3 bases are TGTGCTAGTGGTTTGGTACCGTCAGGGTACAACAATGAGCAGTTCTTC. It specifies CASGLVPSGYNNEQFF.